This T cell receptor beta chain was recorded in a study of glioma-infiltrating T cells (dated by TCRdb to the mid-2010s). Notes on the research overall: The study sequenced TCR alpha- and beta-chain repertoires from glioma tissue, from non-neoplastic brain tissue and from matched peripheral blood mononuclear cells. Three low-grade glioma patients, under ten primary glioblastoma patients, and three non-glioma patients who contributed non-neoplastic brain tissue made up the paired cohort. Each tissue-infiltrating repertoire was compared with the same patient's peripheral blood repertoire to measure divergence between tissue and blood T-cell populations.

TCR alpha and beta CDR3 regions were amplified with the iRepertoire nested amplicon-rescue multiplex PCR (arm-PCR) platform from RNA. The input for one-step reverse transcription and amplification was 100-400 ng of either tissue mRNA or PBMC total RNA. Following bead purification, Illumina adapters were added by a secondary multiplex PCR, and the libraries were gel-purified between 200 and 400 bp. Internal 6-nucleotide barcodes were carried by the libraries and were used for demultiplexing. Libraries were sequenced on an Illumina MiSeq with 2x220 or 2x250 nucleotide paired-end reads. In the source study's methods: Paired reads were merged using FLASH 1.2.11 and aligned with BWA-MEM to the GRCh37 human genome, and TRA and TRB reads were then extracted. For V and J assignment, an IMGT-derived reference of cassette sequences and CDR3 motifs that included pseudogenes was used. Reads were translated in three frames, and productive CDR3s were defined as those with a C...FGXG motif and no stop codons. Clonotypes were defined as unique combinations of V-J cassette pair and CDR3 amino acid sequence. Reads were filtered by Hamming distance, with the threshold set by the sequence error rate of each sample in mapped regions. The public reads were reprocessed in TCRdb via fastp at Q25 and MiXCR, keeping in-frame beta chains. CDR3 protein sequences are deduplicated, and each keeps its most common genes and DNA. Here the V and J calls rest on TCRdb's processing, not on the authors' analysis. The sample table holds about 140,000 distinct CDR3 sequences, of which about two fifths were seen once. More than 15% of the sample lies in the top ten.

The study at large found these results: Very few CDR3 sequences were found to be shared between tissue and blood, and this scarcity was attributed to high CDR3 diversity and limited sampling. Small numbers underpinned the group comparisons: eight glioblastoma patients, three low-grade glioma patients and three non-neoplastic patients. In non-neoplastic patients, VJ-independent divergence between tissue and blood fell below expectation, whereas in all gliomas, and especially in low-grade gliomas, the divergence rose above expectation.

For this clonotype: There is no known antigen for this receptor. No much larger clone is present one base from it, and per-base qualities are unavailable.

The junction shows trimming of 8 bases on V and 4 bases on J, plus 16 bases between the germline ends. CDR1 DFQATT and CDR2 SNEGSKA were looked up in the germline V gene (reference sequence). The CDR3 starts with the cysteine, ends with the phenylalanine, and has 13 residues. The sequence is cut down to CDR3 DNA, 39 bases in frame from base 1. The rearranged chain carries TRBV20-1 and TRBJ2-3; the D region possibly corresponds to TRBD2 (7 bases align). The TCR comes from a human donor with low-grade glioma or glioblastoma, undergoing nonglioma brain surgery, or in good health (not recorded which). The sequenced material came from glioma tissue, nonneoplastic brain tissue, or PBMCs (not recorded which). The CDR3 is CSPLLGGADTQYF. In nucleotide form, the sequence is TGCAGTCCATTACTAGGGGGGGCAGATACGCAGTATTTT.